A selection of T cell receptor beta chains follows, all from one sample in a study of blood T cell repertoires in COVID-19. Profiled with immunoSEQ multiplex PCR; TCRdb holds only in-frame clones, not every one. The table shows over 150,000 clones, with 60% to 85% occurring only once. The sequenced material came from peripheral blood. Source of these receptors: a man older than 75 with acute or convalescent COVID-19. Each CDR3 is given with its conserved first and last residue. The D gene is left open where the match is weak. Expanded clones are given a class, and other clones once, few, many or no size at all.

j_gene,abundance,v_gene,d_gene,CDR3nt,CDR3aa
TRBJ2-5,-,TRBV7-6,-,TGTGCCAGCAGCTTAGGGCAGGATAAAGAGACCCAGTACTTC,CASSLGQDKETQYF
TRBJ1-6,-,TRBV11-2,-,TGTGCCAGCGGCGGCAGGGCCAATAATTCACCCCTCCACTTT,CASGGRANNSPLHF
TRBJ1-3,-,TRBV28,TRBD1,TGTGCCAGCATCCTGACAGGGAGTGGAAACACCATATATTTT,CASILTGSGNTIYF
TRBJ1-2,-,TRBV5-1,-,TGCGCCAGCAGCTTCTTGGGGGCTGATGGCTACACCTTC,CASSFLGADGYTF
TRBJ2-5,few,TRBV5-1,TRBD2,TGCGCCAGCAGCTTTGGTAGCGGGGGGGAAGAGACCCAGTACTTC,CASSFGSGGEETQYF
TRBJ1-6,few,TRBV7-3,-,TGTGCCAGCAGCCAACTAGGGGGGGCCGCCGGGGGATCACCCCTCCACTTT,CASSQLGGAAGGSPLHF
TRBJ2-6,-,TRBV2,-,TGTGCCAGCAGTGAACAGGCCCCCCGCTCTGGGGCCAACGTCCTGACTTTC,CASSEQAPRSGANVLTF
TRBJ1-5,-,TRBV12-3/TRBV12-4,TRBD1,TGTGCCAGCAGCACAGGGGTTCGGCAGCCCCAGCATTTT,CASSTGVRQPQHF
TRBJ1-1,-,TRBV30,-,TGTGCCTGGAGCGTCCCCCCCCCTGAAGCTTTCTTT,CAWSVPPPEAFF
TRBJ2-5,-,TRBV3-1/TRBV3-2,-,TGTGCCAGCAGCCCGCGACATCACCAAGAGACCCAGTACTTC,CASSPRHHQETQYF
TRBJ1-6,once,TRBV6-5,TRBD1,TGTGCCAGCAGTTACGACAGGGTGGGCTCACCCCTCCACTTT,CASSYDRVGSPLHF
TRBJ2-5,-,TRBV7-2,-,TGTGCCAGCAGCTTCGCTAGTGCCGAGACCCAGTACTTC,CASSFASAETQYF
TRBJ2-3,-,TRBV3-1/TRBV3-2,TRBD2,TGTGCCAGCAGCCTGGGGGGGGGCACAGATACGCAGTATTTT,CASSLGGGTDTQYF
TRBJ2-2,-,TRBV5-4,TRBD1,TGTGCCAGTCGGGGACAGGGAACCCCTAACACCGGGGAGCTGTTTTTT,CASRGQGTPNTGELFF
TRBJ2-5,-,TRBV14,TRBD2,TGTGCCAGCAGCCAAGCGGTACCTAGCGGGGGCCAAGAGACCCAGTACTTC,CASSQAVPSGGQETQYF
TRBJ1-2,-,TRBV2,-,TGTGCCAGCAGTGAAGTAGGAGAAAGGGGCTACACCTTC,CASSEVGERGYTF
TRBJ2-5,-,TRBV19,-,TGTGCCAGTAGTCCGATGAGGGGGGGGATGCAAGAGACCCAGTACTTC,CASSPMRGGMQETQYF
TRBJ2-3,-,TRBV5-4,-,TGTGCCAGCAGCTTGGGTGGGATCCAGGGCGGAGATACGCAGTATTTT,CASSLGGIQGGDTQYF
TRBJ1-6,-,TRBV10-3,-,TGTGCTACGGTCGGAGGGCCCAATTCACCCCTCCACTTT,CATVGGPNSPLHF
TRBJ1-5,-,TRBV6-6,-,TGTGCCAGCAGCCCACTCGGGGATCTGAATCAGCCCCAGCATTTT,CASSPLGDLNQPQHF
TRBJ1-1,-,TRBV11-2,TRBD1,TGTGCCAGCAGCCCCTGGCGGGCGCAGGGGGACACTGAAGCTTTCTTT,CASSPWRAQGDTEAFF
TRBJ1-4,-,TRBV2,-,TGTGCCAGCAGCCGAGCCAACGGATGGCCCTCGGGTGAAAAACTGTTTTTT,CASSRANGWPSGEKLFF
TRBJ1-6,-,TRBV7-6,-,TGTGCCAGCAGCTTAGCTTATCAGGGCCGAGGTGGTTCACCCCTCCACTTT,CASSLAYQGRGGSPLHF
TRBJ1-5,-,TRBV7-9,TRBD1,TGTGCCAGCAGCTCGACAGGGGGCGGCCAGCCCCAGCATTTT,CASSSTGGGQPQHF
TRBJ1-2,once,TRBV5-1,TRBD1,TGCGCCAGCAGACCGGGACAGGGAAATTATGGCTACACCTTC,CASRPGQGNYGYTF
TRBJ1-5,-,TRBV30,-,TGTGCCTGGAGTACGCAGGCTGCCCAGCCCCAGCATTTT,CAWSTQAAQPQHF
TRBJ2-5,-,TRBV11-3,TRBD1,TGTGCCAGCAGCATTTTCACAGGGGCCCCCCAAGAGACCCAGTACTTC,CASSIFTGAPQETQYF
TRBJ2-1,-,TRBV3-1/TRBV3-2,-,TGTGCCAGCAGCCAAGCGAGGCTGGCTGAGCAGTTCTTC,CASSQARLAEQFF
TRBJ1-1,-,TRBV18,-,TGTGCCAGCTCACCCCGGGAATCAATCGAGACTGAAGCTTTCTTT,CASSPRESIETEAFF
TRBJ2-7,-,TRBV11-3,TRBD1,TGTGCCAGCAGCCCTGGACAGGGGGCGGACGACGAGCAGTACTTC,CASSPGQGADDEQYF
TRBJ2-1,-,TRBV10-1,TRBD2,TGCGCCAGCAGCTCACGGGGACTAGCCCACAGGGAGCAGTTCTTC,CASSSRGLAHREQFF
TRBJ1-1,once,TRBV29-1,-,TGCAGCGTTGAAGAGCGCGACAGGTCCACTGAAGCTTTCTTT,CSVEERDRSTEAFF
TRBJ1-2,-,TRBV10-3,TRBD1,TGTGCCATCGCGGGGGACGCAGTGGCAGGGGGCGGAAACGGCTACACCTTC,CAIAGDAVAGGGNGYTF
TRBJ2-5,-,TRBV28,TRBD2,TGTGCCAGCAGTTTATTGGCAGCGGGGGGGTGGGAGACCCAGTACTTC,CASSLLAAGGWETQYF
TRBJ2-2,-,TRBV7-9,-,TGTGCCAGCAGCCCATTTACCGGGGAGCTGTTTTTT,CASSPFTGELFF
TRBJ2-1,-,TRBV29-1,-,TGCAGCGTTGGCGGGGATCGTTACAATGAGCAGTTCTTC,CSVGGDRYNEQFF
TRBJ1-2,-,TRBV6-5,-,TGTGCCAGCAGGCTCGGGGGGGGTGGGAACTATGGCTACACCTTC,CASRLGGGGNYGYTF
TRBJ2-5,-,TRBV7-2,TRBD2,TGTGCCAGCAGCTTAGAAGGCGGACTAGCGGGGTCGGAGACCCAGTACTTC,CASSLEGGLAGSETQYF
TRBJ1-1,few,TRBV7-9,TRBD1,TGTGCCAGCAGGCGTCTACAGGGGTTGAACACTGAAGCTTTCTTT,CASRRLQGLNTEAFF
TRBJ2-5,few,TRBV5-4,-,TGTGCCAGCAGTCGTCCAGGGGCAGAGACCCAGTACTTC,CASSRPGAETQYF
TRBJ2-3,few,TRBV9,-,TGTGCCAGCAGCGTAGGGGTAGCGGAGCTTGATACGCAGTATTTT,CASSVGVAELDTQYF
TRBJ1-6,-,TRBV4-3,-,TGCGCCAGCAGCCTTACGAGTGAGTCACCCCTCCACTTT,CASSLTSESPLHF
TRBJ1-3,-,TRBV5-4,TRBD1,TGTGCCAGCAGCGCCCGAACAGGGGGTGGAAACACCATATATTTT,CASSARTGGGNTIYF
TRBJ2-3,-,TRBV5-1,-,TGCGCCAGCAGCTTGATGCCACTCAGCACAGATACGCAGTATTTT,CASSLMPLSTDTQYF
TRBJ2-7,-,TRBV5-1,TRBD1,TGCGCCAGCAGCTTGGGCAGGGGGCCCTACGAGCAGTACTTC,CASSLGRGPYEQYF